These 30 T cell receptor beta chains share one sample of origin, sequenced in a study of T cells in Graves' hyperthyroidism and ophthalmopathy. Researchers amplified the TCR beta CDR3 regions from RNA transcripts. First-round RT-PCR targeting the TCR CDR3 was performed with the HTBI primer set. TCRdb itself ran the multiplex PCR reads through MiXCR, one entry per CDR3 protein. The sample has roughly 740,000 distinct CDR3 sequences; roughly 15% are singletons. Sequencing was done on a sample of blood. The receptors were sampled from a man between 18 and 29 years old with Graves' hyperthyroidism.

The sample holds many counts of this clonotype. This chain's CDR3 is CAISESRETQYF. The CDR3, as DNA: TGTGCCATCAGTGAGTCGCGGGAGACCCAGTACTTC. The chain couples TRBV10-3 to TRBJ2-5; no firm D call. The germline CDR1 and CDR2 sequences are ENHRY and SYGVKD. The CDR3 extends over 12 amino acids. Trimming left V 0 bases short and J 5 bases short, with 4 bases between.

A few counts support this clonotype. The chain carries TRBV30 and TRBJ2-7; D possibly uses TRBD1 or TRBD2 (5 bases each). The CDR3 spans 14 residues. Trimming removed 5 bases from V and 5 bases from J, with 19 bases in between. CDR1 GTSNPN and CDR2 SVGIG come from the germline V gene (reference sequence). CDR3 DNA sequence: TGTGCCTGGGCCTCCGGGACCGGGAAAAACGAGCAGTACTTC. The encoded protein is CAWASGTGKNEQYF.

The V call is TRBV5-1, the J call TRBJ2-3, with 9 bases that match TRBD2. Per the germline V gene, CDR1 is SGHRS and CDR2 is YFSETQ. The CDR3 extends over 16 amino acids. J was trimmed by 4 bases and V by 0 bases; bases with no gene match: 6. The CDR3 bases are TGCGCCAGCAGCTTGGATCGAGCGGGAGGTGCAGATACGCAGTATTTT. Protein sequence: CASSLDRAGGADTQYF.

The chain couples TRBV4-1 to TRBJ2-3, with 7 bases matching TRBD2. The CDR3 loop spans 17 amino acids. Germline V CDR1 and CDR2: MGHRA, YSYEKL. V lost 0 bases and J lost 5; bases outside the gene matches: 11. The CDR3 loop reads CASSQDRASGVRDTQYF. CDR3 DNA: TGCGCCAGCAGCCAAGATCGGGCTAGCGGAGTGAGAGATACGCAGTATTTT.

The V and J genes are TRBV28 and TRBJ2-7; 8 bases align to TRBD1. Losses at the gene ends were 5 bases for V and 0 bases for J; bases not matched to a gene: 9. Germline CDR1 MDHEN, CDR2 SYDVKM. The CDR3 has 16 residues. The chain's CDR3 is CASSTIGQGGSYEQYF. The CDR3 nucleotides read TGTGCCAGCAGTACGATAGGACAGGGTGGCTCCTACGAGCAGTACTTC.

This clonotype was seen repeatedly, ten times or more. The CDR3 DNA reads as TGCAGCGTTGGGGAGGTATGGAATCAGCCCCAGCATTTT. Translated, it gives CSVGEVWNQPQHF. V gene TRBV29-1 combines with J gene TRBJ1-5; D remains ambiguous. There are 13 residues in the CDR3. Trimming took 4 bases from V and 4 from J, leaving 11 bases between them. CDR1 and CDR2 from the germline V gene are SQVTM and ANQGSEA.

The V gene is TRBV20-1, the J gene TRBJ2-5, with 7 positions matching TRBD2. Germline CDR1 DFQATT, CDR2 SNEGSKA (reference sequence). CDR3 length: 14 amino acids. V gave up 2 bases and J gave up 0 bases; unmatched junction bases: 3. In DNA, the CDR3 is TGCAGTGCTAGACTAGCGGACAACCAAGAGACCCAGTACTTC. Translating gives CSARLADNQETQYF.

The CDR3, as DNA: TGCGCCAGCAGTGTTCTACGCACCGGGGAGCTGTTTTTT. Its translation is CASSVLRTGELFF. The chain combines TRBV10-2 with TRBJ2-2; D unresolved. The CDR3 is 13 residues long. V lost 4 bases, J lost 4 bases, and 7 bases lay in between. Germline assignment: CDR1 WSHSY and CDR2 SAAADI.

This clonotype was found a few times. This sequence joins TRBV5-1 and TRBJ1-1; weak D call: TRBD1 (5 bases). The CDR3 has 15 amino acids. The germline V and J ends were trimmed by 4 bases and 0 bases, with 13 bases remaining between them. Germline V CDR1 and CDR2: SGHRS, YFSETQ. For the CDR3, the DNA is TGCGCCAGCAGCGGCGCACAGGCGATGAACACTGAAGCTTTCTTT. The encoded protein is CASSGAQAMNTEAFF.

On this clonotype: A read error is possible here, since a much larger clone lies one base away. V and J are TRBV2 and TRBJ1-1, with D possibly matching TRBD1 (5 bases). CDR3 length: 14 amino acids. Germline lookup yields CDR1 SNHLY and CDR2 FYNNEI. This CDR3 reads CASTGGSGRAEAYF. In DNA, the CDR3 is TGTGCCAGCACCGGGGGGTCCGGACGCGCTGAAGCTTACTTT. The full variable domain, with the rest looked up from reference TRBV2 and TRBJ1-1, is EPEVTQTPSHQVTQMGQEVILRCVPISNHLYFYWYRQILGQKVEFLVSFYNNEISEKSEIFDDQFSVERPDGSNFTLKIRSTKLEDSAMYFCASTGGSGRAEAYFGQGTRLTVV.

In this sample, this clonotype turned up many times. The chain recombines TRBV2 with TRBJ2-7; perhaps TRBD1 as D (6 bases). Germline V gene sequence: CDR1 SNHLY, CDR2 FYNNEI. The V end was cut by 7 bases, the J end by 4 bases, with 17 bases between. The CDR3 length is 14 residues. The CDR3 loop reads CASTNRVPPYEQYF. CDR3 DNA sequence: TGTGCCAGCACTAACAGGGTTCCGCCTTACGAGCAGTACTTC.

This clonotype came up a few times. This rearrangement joins TRBV5-1 to TRBJ1-2; D gene ambiguous. V lost 4 bases and J 4 bases, leaving 14 bases between the germline ends. The CDR3 contains 14 residues. Germline assignment: CDR1 SGHRS and CDR2 YFSETQ. The CDR3 DNA follows: TGCGCCAGCAGCGACGCCCAGGTCCTCTATGGCTACACCTTC. Residues: CASSDAQVLYGYTF.

This clonotype has ten or more counts. The chain is built from TRBV27 and TRBJ2-5; no clear D. The CDR3 totals 14 residues. CDR1 is MNHEY and CDR2 is SMNVEV in the germline V gene (reference sequence). The ends were cut back, 2 bases at V and 6 bases at J, with 13 bases in the middle. As DNA, the CDR3 is TGTGCCAGCAGTTTAGAGTTTGACGCAAAGACCCAGTACTTC. It specifies CASSLEFDAKTQYF.

In this sample, this clonotype turned up many times. V is TRBV12-3 or TRBV12-4 and J is TRBJ2-2; no clear D. The CDR3 runs to 13 residues. Trimming cost V 6 bases and J 0 bases, with 5 bases left between them. This CDR3 is CASRGSNTGELFF. CDR3 DNA sequence: TGTGCCAGCAGGGGGTCGAACACCGGGGAGCTGTTTTTT.

This clonotype was seen a few times. In DNA, the CDR3 is TGTGCCAGCAGTTTTCAGGGGGATGAGCAGTTCTTC. It specifies CASSFQGDEQFF. V and J are TRBV27 and TRBJ2-1, with 7 positions matching TRBD1. The CDR3 consists of 12 residues. Germline CDR1 MNHEY, CDR2 SMNVEV (reference sequence). The ends lost 3 bases at V and 8 bases at J; junction bases unmatched: 1.

In this sample, this clonotype turned up a few times. The chain links TRBV6-1 to TRBJ2-1; the D gene is possibly TRBD1 (5 bases). V shed 4 bases and J shed 7 bases, with 14 bases lying between them. CDR1 MNHNS and CDR2 SASEGT come from the germline V gene. CDR3 size: 14 residues. CDR3 protein: CASSVSRDRNEQFF. The CDR3 DNA sequence: TGTGCCAGCAGTGTCAGCAGGGATAGAAATGAGCAGTTCTTC.

This sequence joins TRBV6-5 and TRBJ1-1, with D hard to call. The germline V gene encodes CDR1 MNHEY and CDR2 SVGAGI. V lost 0 bases and J lost 9, with 5 bases in between. This CDR3 is built from 11 residues. CDR3 amino acids: CASSYSGQAFF. DNA of the CDR3: TGTGCCAGCAGTTACTCGGGTCAAGCTTTCTTT.

About this clonotype: A read error may produce the germline difference seen at one junction end. The chain has TRBV7-9 and TRBJ2-7; 8 bases line up with TRBD2. The germline CDR1 and CDR2 sequences are SEHNR and FQNEAQ (reference sequence). The CDR3 has 15 residues. The CDR3 DNA reads TGTGCCAGCAGATTAGCGGGGCTAGCAACCTACGAGCAGTACTTC. Protein product: CASRLAGLATYEQYF. The entire variable domain, with the rest obtained from reference TRBV7-9 and TRBJ2-7, is as follows: DTGVSQNPRHKITKRGQNVTFRCDPISEHNRLYWYRQTLGQGPEFLTYFQNEAQLEKSRLLSDRFSAERPKGSFSTLEIQRTEQGDSAMYLCASRLAGLATYEQYFGPGTRLTVT.

This rearrangement joins TRBV20-1 to TRBJ2-5; 9 nucleotides line up with TRBD1. The trim removed 0 bases at V and 2 bases at J, leaving 10 bases unmatched. The germline CDR1 and CDR2 sequences are DFQATT and SNEGSKA (reference sequence). The CDR3 has 17 amino acids. The CDR3 sequence is CSARDLPGTGWQETQYF. In DNA, the CDR3 is TGCAGTGCTAGAGACCTACCAGGGACAGGGTGGCAAGAGACCCAGTACTTC.

This clonotype was observed a handful of times. The chain combines TRBV6-2 or TRBV6-3 with TRBJ2-1; TRBD2 agrees at 13 bases. Germline trimming cut 6 bases from V and 6 bases from J; bases unmatched to any gene: 20. The germline V gene has CDR1 MNHEY and CDR2 SVGEGT. The CDR3 sequence is 20 residues long. The CDR3, as DNA: TGTGCCAGCAGACACCAACCCAGGACTAGCGGGAGAGGGGTTGGCAATGAGCAGTTCTTC. Its translation is CASRHQPRTSGRGVGNEQFF.

This clonotype has more than one count but fewer than ten. The chain combines TRBV5-1 with TRBJ2-1; D unresolved. Germline CDR1 SGHRS, CDR2 YFSETQ. With 4 bases removed from V and 0 bases from J, the gap between germline ends came to 14 bases. The CDR3 covers 16 residues. The chain's CDR3 is CASSLQGATSYNEQFF. CDR3 in DNA: TGCGCCAGCAGCCTCCAAGGAGCAACCTCCTACAATGAGCAGTTCTTC.

This clonotype was counted ten times or more. In DNA form, the CDR3 reads TGTGCCAGCAGTGAACAGGGCGTTGGCTACACCTTC. Its translation is CASSEQGVGYTF. V and J are TRBV2 and TRBJ1-2; a possible D gene is TRBD1 (5 bases). Deletions cut 2 bases from V and 7 bases from J, with 8 bases between. The germline V gene encodes CDR1 SNHLY and CDR2 FYNNEI. The CDR3 contains 12 residues.

The CDR3 bases are TGCGCCAGCAGTGAGGGGGGAGCTGGAAACACCATATATTTT. Amino acids: CASSEGGAGNTIYF. The J gene is TRBJ1-3, the V gene TRBV10-2; D possibly corresponds to TRBD1 (5 bases). This CDR3 has 14 residues. The V and J ends lost 2 bases and 2 bases respectively, with 7 bases between them. CDR1 and CDR2 (germline): WSHSY, SAAADI.

The CDR3: CASSYAGVGYNEQFF. The CDR3 nucleotides read TGTGCCAGCAGTTACGCGGGAGTTGGCTACAATGAGCAGTTCTTC. The chain has TRBV6-2 or TRBV6-3 and TRBJ2-1; 7 positions match TRBD2. J was trimmed by 3 bases and V by 2 bases; bases with no gene match: 4. This CDR3 spans 15 amino acids. CDR1 and CDR2 from the germline V gene are MNHEY and SVGEGT.

Many counts were recorded for this clonotype. V usage is TRBV12-3 or TRBV12-4 and J usage is TRBJ2-7; D perhaps matches TRBD1 (6 bases). V shed 8 bases and J shed 6 bases, with 11 bases lying between them. The CDR3 runs to 11 residues. The CDR3 here is CASALGGEQYF. The CDR3 DNA sequence: TGTGCCAGCGCCCTAGGGGGCGAGCAGTACTTC.

This clonotype was detected many times. The chain employs TRBV12-3 or TRBV12-4 and TRBJ1-1; D call uncertain. This CDR3 contains 13 residues. The V and J ends lost 6 bases and 7 bases respectively, with 15 bases between them. In DNA, the CDR3 is TGTGCCAGCAGCGCCGCCGTGGTGGTTGAAGCTTTCTTT. Translating it yields CASSAAVVVEAFF.

The genes are TRBV6-1 and TRBJ1-2; D unresolved. Looked up from germline, CDR1 is MNHNS and CDR2 is SASEGT. The V end was cut by 6 bases, the J end by 4 bases, with 12 bases between. This CDR3 has 13 amino acids. CDR3 in amino acids: CASRVMSGYGYTF. CDR3 in DNA: TGTGCCAGCAGGGTGATGAGCGGCTATGGCTACACCTTC.

The CDR3 region is CASSVAEGAVETQYF. Written as DNA, the CDR3 is TGTGCCAGCAGCGTAGCAGAGGGGGCGGTTGAGACCCAGTACTTC. This chain connects TRBV9 to TRBJ2-5; 7 positions match TRBD1. V shed 0 bases and J 5 bases; nucleotides not matched to a gene: 7. CDR1 and CDR2 (germline): SGDLS, YYNGEE. This CDR3 is built from 15 residues. Supplemented by reference TRBV9 and TRBJ2-5, the full variable domain reads DSGVTQTPKHLITATGQRVTLRCSPRSGDLSVYWYQQSLDQGLQFLIQYYNGEERAKGNILERFSAQQFPDLHSELNLSSLELGDSALYFCASSVAEGAVETQYFGPGTRLLVL.

There are many counts of this clonotype. The chain links TRBV5-1 to TRBJ2-1; 7 nucleotides agree with TRBD2. Germline CDR1 is SGHRS and CDR2 is YFSETQ. There are 16 residues in the CDR3. V was clipped by 0 bases and J by 3 bases; unmatched bases: 6. CDR3 DNA: TGCGCCAGCAGCTTGGATGGGGGAGGGTTCTACAATGAGCAGTTCTTC. It codes for CASSLDGGGFYNEQFF.

This chain joins TRBV20-1 and TRBJ1-1, with D perhaps TRBD1 (5 bases). V gave up 8 bases and J gave up 3 bases, with 10 bases separating them. From germline, CDR1 is DFQATT and CDR2 SNEGSKA (reference sequence). The CDR3 totals 11 residues. In nucleotides, the CDR3 is TGCAGTCAAGGGGCGGACACTGAAGCTTTCTTT. Protein: CSQGADTEAFF.